This T cell receptor beta chain was identified during a study of blood T cell repertoires in COVID-19. Study information: Acute-phase and convalescent COVID-19 samples originated in the United States, Italy and Spain. T cells, B-cell-depleted T cells, or PBMCs provided the cDNA or gDNA that served as material.

CDR3 length: 16 residues. Trimming shortened V by 2 bases and J by 6 bases, and 17 bases separated the two germline ends. Per germline, CDR1 SGHRS and CDR2 YFSETQ. TCRdb's table, derived via immunoSEQ multiplex PCR, lists solely in-frame clones and lacks some. The repertoire holds some 43,000 clones, 81% seen once, with less than 40% in the top ten. The sequenced sample consisted of peripheral blood. The source of this sequence is a middle-aged man with active or convalescent COVID-19. The chain employs TRBV5-1 and TRBJ2-2; D possibly corresponds to TRBD1 (6 bases). CDR3 nucleotide sequence: TGCGCCAGCAGCTTTGGCCTGGACAGATCACCCGGGGAGCTGTTTTTT. This sequence encodes CASSFGLDRSPGELFF.